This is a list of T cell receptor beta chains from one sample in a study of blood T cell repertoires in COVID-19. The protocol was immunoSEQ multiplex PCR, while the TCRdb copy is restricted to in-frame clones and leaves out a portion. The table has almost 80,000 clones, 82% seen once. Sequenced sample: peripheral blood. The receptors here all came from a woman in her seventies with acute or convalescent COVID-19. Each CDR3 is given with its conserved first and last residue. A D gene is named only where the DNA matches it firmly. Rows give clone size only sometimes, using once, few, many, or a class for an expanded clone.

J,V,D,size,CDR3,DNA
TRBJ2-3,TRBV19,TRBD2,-,CASSSPGLASVADTQYF,TGTGCCAGTAGTTCACCGGGACTAGCAAGTGTGGCAGATACGCAGTATTTT
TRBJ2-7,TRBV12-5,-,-,CASGWSGRGHEQYF,TGTGCTAGTGGTTGGAGTGGCAGGGGCCACGAGCAGTACTTC
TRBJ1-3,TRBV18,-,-,CASSPNPGQRNTIYF,TGTGCCAGCTCACCAAACCCGGGACAAAGAAACACCATATATTTT
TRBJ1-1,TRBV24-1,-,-,CATSDARGGMDTEAFF,TGTGCCACCAGTGATGCCCGGGGGGGAATGGACACTGAAGCTTTCTTT
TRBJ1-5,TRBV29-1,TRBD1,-,CSVRQGDSNQPQHF,TGCAGCGTCCGACAGGGGGATAGCAATCAGCCCCAGCATTTT
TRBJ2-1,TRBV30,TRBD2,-,CAWSREVNSGQFF,TGTGCCTGGAGCCGGGAGGTCAACTCGGGGCAGTTCTTC
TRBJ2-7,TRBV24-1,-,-,CATSDRDSPHVYEQYF,TGTGCCACCAGTGATCGGGACTCCCCGCACGTCTACGAGCAGTACTTC
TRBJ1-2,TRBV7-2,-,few,CASSLARGADGYTF,TGTGCCAGCAGCTTAGCCAGGGGAGCAGATGGCTACACCTTC
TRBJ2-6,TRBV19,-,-,CASSLTQGTGGANVLTF,TGTGCCAGTAGTTTAACACAGGGTACGGGTGGGGCCAACGTCCTGACTTTC
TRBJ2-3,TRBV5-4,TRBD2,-,CASFPSGITDTQYF,TGTGCCAGCTTTCCTAGCGGGATCACAGATACGCAGTATTTT
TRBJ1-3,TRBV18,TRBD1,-,CASSPPGTGAIGNTIYF,TGTGCCAGCTCACCACCGGGAACAGGGGCAATTGGAAACACCATATATTTT
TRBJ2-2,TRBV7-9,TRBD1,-,CASRGQVNTGELFF,TGTGCCAGCAGAGGACAGGTGAACACCGGGGAGCTGTTTTTT